Listed here are 32 T cell receptor beta chains from one sample, sequenced in a study of shared clonotypes between healthy human individuals. Assay: immunoSEQ multiplex PCR; the TCRdb copy retains only in-frame clones and omits some. Of around 1.1 million clones listed, 78% are singletons. Sequenced material: memory CD4+ T cells from PBMCs. Noted subset: CD45RA-negative fraction. The receptors stem from a man between 18 and 29 years old in good health. Some clones in this sample may be carry-over from other donors' samples.

The rearrangement links TRBV5-1 to TRBJ2-3; D gene uncertain. The CDR3 covers 14 residues. The germline V gene encodes CDR1 SGHRS and CDR2 YFSETQ. Trimming took off 4 bases at V and 3 bases at J, with 12 bases between the two ends. The CDR3 DNA reads TGCGCCAGCAGCGGCCTTTTGGCTACAGATACGCAGTATTTT. Translating it yields CASSGLLATDTQYF. The whole variable domain, filled in from reference TRBV5-1 and TRBJ2-3, reads KAGVTQTPRYLIKTRGQQVTLSCSPISGHRSVSWYQQTPGQGLQFLFEYFSETQRNKGNFPGRFSGRQFSNSRSEMNVSTLELGDSALYLCASSGLLATDTQYFGPGTRLTVL.

CDR3 protein: CASCPVERLYGYTF. CDR3 DNA sequence: TGTGCCAGCTGCCCCGTGGAAAGGCTCTATGGCTACACCTTC. V and J are TRBV28 and TRBJ1-2; the D is unclear. The CDR3 consists of 14 residues. Trimming stripped 8 bases from V and 4 bases from J, with 17 bases between. Germline CDR1 is MDHEN and CDR2 is SYDVKM.

As to this clone: This same CDR3 is encoded by further DNA sequences in the sample. The chain has TRBV7-2 and TRBJ1-5; TRBD1 is a possible D gene (6 bases). The CDR3 extends over 13 amino acids. Trimming removed 2 bases at V and 5 bases at J, with 7 bases between. In germline, CDR1 is SGHTA, CDR2 FQGNSA. CDR3 bases: TGTGCCAGCAGCTTAACAGGGTATCAGCCCCAGCATTTT. Translated: CASSLTGYQPQHF.

The J gene is TRBJ1-2, the V gene TRBV30; D is ambiguous. This CDR3 is 16 amino acids long. Germline CDR1 reads GTSNPN; CDR2 reads SVGIG (reference sequence). With 0 bases removed from V and 0 bases from J, the gap between germline ends came to 14 bases. CDR3 DNA: TGTGCCTGGAGTGTAGAGTGGGCTTCAGCTAACTATGGCTACACCTTC. This codes for CAWSVEWASANYGYTF.

This chain uses TRBV5-1 with TRBJ1-4, with TRBD1 identical over 10 bases. The CDR3 runs 15 residues. The junction had 5 bases not matched to a gene; V was cut back by 4 bases and J by 5 bases. In germline, CDR1 is SGHRS, CDR2 YFSETQ. In DNA form, the CDR3 reads TGCGCCAGCAGCCCAGGGACAGGGGCGAATGAAAAACTGTTTTTT. Protein sequence: CASSPGTGANEKLFF.

The genes are TRBV18 and TRBJ2-1; tentatively, D is TRBD2 (5 bases). This CDR3 region has 16 residues. The germline V and J ends were trimmed by 1 base and 0 bases, with 10 bases remaining between them. Germline V gene lookup returns CDR1 KGHSH and CDR2 LQKENI. The chain's CDR3 is CASSPRGASSYNEQFF. For the CDR3, the DNA is TGTGCCAGCTCACCACGGGGAGCTAGCTCCTACAATGAGCAGTTCTTC. Full variable domain (remainder filled in from reference TRBV18 and TRBJ2-1): NAGVMQNPRHLVRRRGQEARLRCSPMKGHSHVYWYRQLPEEGLKFMVYLQKENIIDESGMPKERFSAEFPKEGPSILRIQQVVRGDSAAYFCASSPRGASSYNEQFFGPGTRLTVL.

The chain recombines TRBV2 with TRBJ2-3, with TRBD2 matching over 7 bases. CDR1 is SNHLY and CDR2 is FYNNEI in the germline V gene. The CDR3 contains 15 residues. Germline trimming cut 6 bases from V and 5 bases from J; bases unmatched to any gene: 11. The CDR3 is CASRVQELALDTQYF. The DNA of the CDR3 is TGTGCCAGCAGGGTTCAAGAACTAGCGTTAGATACGCAGTATTTT.

This clone has a handful of counts. The rearrangement uses TRBV5-1 and TRBJ1-1, with no clear D. V was clipped by 3 bases and J by 3 bases, with 6 bases between them. CDR1 is SGHRS and CDR2 is YFSETQ in the germline V gene. The CDR3 runs 12 residues. CDR3 region: CASSSTYTEAFF. The CDR3 DNA follows: TGCGCCAGCAGCTCGACTTACACTGAAGCTTTCTTT.

V and J are TRBV28 and TRBJ2-4; TRBD1 might be the D (5 bases). The CDR3 consists of 16 residues. Looked up from germline, CDR1 is MDHEN and CDR2 is SYDVKM. Trimming cost V 8 bases and J 1 base, with 18 bases left between them. CDR3: CASSSVGARAKNIQYF. The CDR3 nucleotides read TGTGCCAGCTCCTCGGTAGGGGCAAGGGCCAAAAACATTCAGTACTTC.

In its sample, this clone was seen once. The V gene is TRBV9, the J gene TRBJ2-2; D possibly matches TRBD1 or TRBD2 (6 bases each). CDR1 SGDLS and CDR2 YYNGEE come from the germline V gene. V was trimmed by 4 bases and J by 6 bases, leaving 16 bases between them. This CDR3 has 15 residues. Written as DNA, the CDR3 is TGTGCCAGCAGCTACCTAAGGGGGGATGCCGGGGAGCTGTTTTTT. It yields the protein CASSYLRGDAGELFF.

The chain joins TRBV5-1 to TRBJ2-5, with 9 bases aligning to TRBD1. The CDR3 loop spans 15 amino acids. Germline values: CDR1 SGHRS, CDR2 YFSETQ. The trim removed 4 bases at V and 1 base at J, leaving 5 bases unmatched. The CDR3 protein is CASSTGQGPQETQYF. The CDR3 DNA reads as TGCGCCAGCAGCACCGGACAGGGGCCCCAAGAGACCCAGTACTTC.

This clone was found a few times. The chain uses TRBV6-1 and TRBJ2-7; D is perhaps TRBD2 (5 bases). Germline V gene sequence: CDR1 MNHNS, CDR2 SASEGT. The CDR3 sequence is 14 residues long. Trimming left V 5 bases short and J 1 base short, with 12 bases between. The CDR3 reads CASSIASISYEQYF. The CDR3 nucleotides read TGTGCCAGCAGTATAGCGTCGATTTCCTACGAGCAGTACTTC.

The gene calls are TRBV28 and TRBJ1-2; the match to TRBD1 covers 7 bases. The length of the CDR3 is 14 residues. CDR1 and CDR2 from the germline V gene are MDHEN and SYDVKM. J was trimmed by 5 bases and V by 5 bases; bases with no gene match: 8. CDR3: CASSERDSLYGYTF. The CDR3 region has the DNA TGTGCCAGCAGTGAGCGGGACAGTCTTTATGGCTACACCTTC.

The V gene is TRBV9, the J gene TRBJ2-1; D is ambiguous. Germline-derived CDR1 and CDR2 are SGDLS and YYNGEE. CDR3 length equals 12 residues. The V and J ends lost 1 base and 8 bases respectively, with 7 bases between them. Written as DNA, the CDR3 is TGTGCCAGCAGCGTATCACTTGATGAGCAGTTCTTC. It is translated as CASSVSLDEQFF. Drawing the rest from reference TRBV9 and TRBJ2-1, the complete variable domain is DSGVTQTPKHLITATGQRVTLRCSPRSGDLSVYWYQQSLDQGLQFLIQYYNGEERAKGNILERFSAQQFPDLHSELNLSSLELGDSALYFCASSVSLDEQFFGPGTRLTVL.

This chain uses TRBV5-4 with TRBJ2-1; 9 positions match TRBD1. There are 15 residues in the CDR3. The ends lost 4 bases at V and 4 bases at J; junction bases unmatched: 6. Germline V gene data show CDR1 as SGHNT and CDR2 as YYREEE (reference sequence). CDR3 sequence (DNA): TGTGCCAGCAGCCCCCGACAGGGGGGATACAATGAGCAGTTCTTC. Amino acids: CASSPRQGGYNEQFF.

The CDR3 nucleotides read TGTGCCAGCGGTACAGGGGCGCACGAAAAACTGTTTTTT. Translation gives CASGTGAHEKLFF. The genes are TRBV28 and TRBJ1-4; 7 bases match TRBD1. CDR1 is MDHEN, CDR2 SYDVKM, per germline. The V and J ends lost 8 bases and 8 bases, in that order; junction bases with no gene match: 8. The CDR3 extends over 13 amino acids.

The chain employs TRBV5-1 and TRBJ2-6, with D tentatively TRBD1 (6 bases). V was cut by 0 bases and J by 0 bases, with 16 bases left in between. Per germline, CDR1 SGHRS and CDR2 YFSETQ. This CDR3 has 19 residues. The CDR3 reads CASSLVAGVKSSGANVLTF. The DNA for the CDR3 is TGCGCCAGCAGCTTGGTAGCAGGGGTCAAGAGCTCTGGGGCCAACGTCCTGACTTTC.

This chain's CDR3 is CASSPSRQYEQYF. CDR3 DNA: TGTGCCAGCTCACCTAGCCGACAGTACGAGCAGTACTTC. The chain combines TRBV18 with TRBJ2-7, with D perhaps matching TRBD1 (5 bases). The germline gives CDR1 KGHSH, CDR2 LQKENI. The CDR3 runs to 13 residues. V was trimmed by 3 bases and J by 4 bases, leaving 10 bases between them. The full variable domain, its missing parts supplied by reference TRBV18 and TRBJ2-7, is NAGVMQNPRHLVRRRGQEARLRCSPMKGHSHVYWYRQLPEEGLKFMVYLQKENIIDESGMPKERFSAEFPKEGPSILRIQQVVRGDSAAYFCASSPSRQYEQYFGPGTRLTVT.

This chain uses TRBV7-9 with TRBJ2-3, with D possibly matching TRBD2 (6 bases). The V gene's germline CDR1 is SEHNR and CDR2 FQNEAQ (reference sequence). The CDR3 length is 16 residues. The ends were cut back, 5 bases at V and 0 bases at J, with 15 bases in the middle. CDR3 amino acids: CASSLTQRESTDTQYF. The CDR3 nucleotides read TGTGCCAGCAGCCTGACTCAACGGGAGAGCACAGATACGCAGTATTTT.

This clone was observed a single time. The chain carries TRBV10-1 and TRBJ2-1; TRBD2 aligns across 7 bases. V shed 1 base, J shed 5 bases, and the junction held 5 bases outside the gene matches. The CDR3 has 15 residues. The germline CDR1 and CDR2 sequences are WNHNN and SYGVQD (reference sequence). CDR3 sequence: CASSECGSRNNEQFF. CDR3 nucleotide sequence: TGCGCCAGCAGTGAGTGCGGGAGTAGAAACAATGAGCAGTTCTTC.

The chain recombines TRBV2 with TRBJ2-3; D may correspond to TRBD1 or TRBD2 (7 bases each). The CDR3 contains 13 residues. V was trimmed by 11 bases and J by 3 bases, leaving 15 bases between them. Germline V gene lookup returns CDR1 SNHLY and CDR2 FYNNEI. CDR3: CARQGGVTDTQYF. The DNA for the CDR3 is TGTGCCCGCCAGGGGGGGGTGACAGATACGCAGTATTTT.

The chain uses TRBV5-1 and TRBJ2-3; possible D gene TRBD1, 6 bases. Between the trimmed V and J ends, which lost 3 bases and 3 bases, there was a span of 14 bases. This CDR3 comprises 15 residues. The V gene's germline CDR1 is SGHRS and CDR2 YFSETQ. The CDR3 region has the DNA TGCGCCAGCAGCTCACTACAGGGTAGAACAGATACGCAGTATTTT. Translating it yields CASSSLQGRTDTQYF.

The chain has TRBV6-5 and TRBJ2-3; the match to TRBD2 covers 8 bases. With V trimmed by 4 bases and J by 1 base, 4 bases remained unmatched. CDR3 size: 15 residues. CDR1 is MNHEY, CDR2 SVGAGI, per germline. The CDR3 sequence: CASSSAGVRTDTQYF. CDR3 DNA: TGTGCCAGCAGTTCAGCGGGAGTCCGCACAGATACGCAGTATTTT.

This clone was seen repeatedly, ten times or more. The chain combines TRBV25-1 with TRBJ1-2; D is unresolved. Germline CDR1 and CDR2: MGHDK and SYGVNS. V lost 2 bases and J lost 4, with 14 bases in between. The CDR3 extends over 15 amino acids. The CDR3 sequence: CASSENWTRGYGYTF. In DNA, the CDR3 is TGTGCCAGCAGTGAAAACTGGACCCGCGGCTATGGCTACACCTTC.

The chain carries TRBV6-6 and TRBJ2-7; 10 positions match TRBD2. Germline CDR1 and CDR2: MNHNY and SVGAGI (reference sequence). CDR3 length: 10 residues. The DNA for the CDR3 is TGTGCAAGCGGGAGGGAAGGGCAGTACTTC. Translated: CASGREGQYF.

The chain is built from TRBV28 and TRBJ2-7; TRBD1 or TRBD2 may be the D gene (6 bases each). The germline V gene encodes CDR1 MDHEN and CDR2 SYDVKM. V was trimmed by 6 bases and J by 0 bases, leaving 9 bases between them. The CDR3 has 13 residues. The CDR3 DNA reads TGTGCCAGCAGCCGGGGGCCCTCCTACGAGCAGTACTTC. Protein product: CASSRGPSYEQYF.

This clone was observed a handful of times. This chain joins TRBV29-1 and TRBJ1-1; maybe TRBD1 (6 bases). The germline CDR1 and CDR2 sequences are SQVTM and ANQGSEA. Trimming cost V 5 bases and J 5 bases, with 9 bases left between them. The CDR3 runs 11 residues. The CDR3 nucleotides read TGCAGCGTTATAGGGGGGACTGAAGCTTTCTTT. This translates into CSVIGGTEAFF.

This clone has at least ten counts. Other DNA variants within this sample encode the same CDR3. This rearrangement joins TRBV7-2 to TRBJ2-7; tentatively, D is TRBD2 (6 bases). With 5 bases removed from V and 6 bases from J, the gap between germline ends came to 14 bases. CDR3 length: 13 residues. Germline V lookup: CDR1 SGHTA, CDR2 FQGNSA. The CDR3 region is CASSPGGPREQYF. CDR3 bases: TGTGCCAGCAGCCCAGGAGGGCCGCGCGAGCAGTACTTC.

This clone was picked up a small number of times. This chain uses TRBV19 with TRBJ2-3; tentatively, D is TRBD2 (5 bases). Trimming cost V 3 bases and J 0 bases, with 10 bases left between them. The CDR3 contains 15 residues. Per germline, CDR1 LNHDA and CDR2 SQIVND (reference sequence). As DNA, the CDR3 is TGTGCCAGTAGTATCCCTAGCAGGAGCACAGATACGCAGTATTTT. Translation gives CASSIPSRSTDTQYF.

The chain uses TRBV18 and TRBJ1-2; the D gene is possibly TRBD1 (5 bases). The CDR3 extends over 12 amino acids. V was shortened by 10 bases and J by 7 bases, with 16 bases between the two germline ends. Germline V gene lookup returns CDR1 KGHSH and CDR2 LQKENI. Here the CDR3 DNA reads TGTGCCACCACCCGGGACCCCAGTGGCTACACCTTC. It specifies CATTRDPSGYTF.

This CDR3 reads CASSPGLAYKTDTQYF. CDR3 nucleotides: TGTGCCAGCAGCCCGGGACTAGCGTACAAGACAGATACGCAGTATTTT. The V call is TRBV11-3, the J call TRBJ2-3; 10 positions match TRBD2. V was clipped by 5 bases and J by 3 bases; unmatched bases: 8. In germline, CDR1 is SGHNT, CDR2 YENEEA. This CDR3 has 16 amino acids.

Of note for this clone: With only one base between it and a far larger clone, this is likely a read error. The rearrangement uses TRBV5-5 and TRBJ2-7, with TRBD1 matching over 10 bases. The length of the CDR3 is 14 residues. Trimming took 4 bases from V and 5 from J; bases not matched to a gene: 6. Germline CDR1 reads SGHKS; CDR2 reads YYEKEE (reference sequence). This CDR3 reads CASSIRDRGHEQYF. CDR3 coding DNA: TGTGCCAGCAGCATCCGGGACAGGGGCCACGAGCAGTACTTC.